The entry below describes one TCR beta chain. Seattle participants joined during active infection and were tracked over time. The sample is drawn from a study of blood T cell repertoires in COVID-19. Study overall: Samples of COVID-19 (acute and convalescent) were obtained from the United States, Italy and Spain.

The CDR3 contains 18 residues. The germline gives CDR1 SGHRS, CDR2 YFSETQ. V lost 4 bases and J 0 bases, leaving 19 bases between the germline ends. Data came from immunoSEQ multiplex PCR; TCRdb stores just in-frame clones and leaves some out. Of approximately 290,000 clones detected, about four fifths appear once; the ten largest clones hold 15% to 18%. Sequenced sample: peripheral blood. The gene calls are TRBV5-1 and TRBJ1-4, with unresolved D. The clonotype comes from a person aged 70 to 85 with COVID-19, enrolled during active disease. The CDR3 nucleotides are TGCGCCAGCAGCACCGGCGGGAGAGGTCGCCCAACTAATGAAAAACTGTTTTTT. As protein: CASSTGGRGRPTNEKLFF. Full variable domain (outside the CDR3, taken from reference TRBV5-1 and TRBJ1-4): KAGVTQTPRYLIKTRGQQVTLSCSPISGHRSVSWYQQTPGQGLQFLFEYFSETQRNKGNFPGRFSGRQFSNSRSEMNVSTLELGDSALYLCASSTGGRGRPTNEKLFFGSGTQLSVL.